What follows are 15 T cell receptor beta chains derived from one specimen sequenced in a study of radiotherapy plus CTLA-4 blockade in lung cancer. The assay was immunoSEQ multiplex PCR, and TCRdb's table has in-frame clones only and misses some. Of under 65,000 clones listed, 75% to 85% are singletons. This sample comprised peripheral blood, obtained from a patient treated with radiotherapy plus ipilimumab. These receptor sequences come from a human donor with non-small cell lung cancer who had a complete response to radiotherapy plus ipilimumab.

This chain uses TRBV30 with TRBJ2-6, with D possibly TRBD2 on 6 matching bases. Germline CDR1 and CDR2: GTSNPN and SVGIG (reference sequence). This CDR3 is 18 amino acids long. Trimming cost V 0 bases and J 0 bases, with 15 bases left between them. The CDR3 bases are TGTGCCTGGAGTGTAAAGGAGGGGCTACGCTCTGGGGCCAACGTCCTGACTTTC. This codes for CAWSVKEGLRSGANVLTF. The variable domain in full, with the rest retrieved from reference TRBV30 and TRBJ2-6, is SQTIHQWPATLVQPVGSPLSLECTVEGTSNPNLYWYRQAAGRGLQLLFYSVGIGQISSEVPQNLSASRPQDRQFILSSKKLLLSDSGFYLCAWSVKEGLRSGANVLTFGAGSRLTVL.

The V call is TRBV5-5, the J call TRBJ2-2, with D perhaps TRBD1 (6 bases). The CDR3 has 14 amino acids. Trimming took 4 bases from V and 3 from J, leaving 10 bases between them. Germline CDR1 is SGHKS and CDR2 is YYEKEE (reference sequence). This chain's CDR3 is CASSRTVDTGELFF. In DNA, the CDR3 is TGTGCCAGCAGCCGGACAGTGGACACCGGGGAGCTGTTTTTT.

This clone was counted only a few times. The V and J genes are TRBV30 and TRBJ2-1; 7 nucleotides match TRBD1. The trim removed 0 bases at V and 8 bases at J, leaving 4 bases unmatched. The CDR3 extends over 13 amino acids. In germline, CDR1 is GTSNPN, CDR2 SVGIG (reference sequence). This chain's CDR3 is CAWSVLGGDEQFF. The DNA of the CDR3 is TGTGCCTGGAGTGTATTAGGGGGCGATGAGCAGTTCTTC. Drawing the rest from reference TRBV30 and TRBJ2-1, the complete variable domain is SQTIHQWPATLVQPVGSPLSLECTVEGTSNPNLYWYRQAAGRGLQLLFYSVGIGQISSEVPQNLSASRPQDRQFILSSKKLLLSDSGFYLCAWSVLGGDEQFFGPGTRLTVL.

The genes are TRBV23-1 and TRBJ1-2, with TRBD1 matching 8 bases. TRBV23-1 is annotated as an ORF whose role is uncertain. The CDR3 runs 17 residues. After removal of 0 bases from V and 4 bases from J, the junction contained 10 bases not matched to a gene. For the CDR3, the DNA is TGCGCCAGCAGTCAATCCGGGGACAGGATAGAGACCTATGGCTACACCTTC. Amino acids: CASSQSGDRIETYGYTF.

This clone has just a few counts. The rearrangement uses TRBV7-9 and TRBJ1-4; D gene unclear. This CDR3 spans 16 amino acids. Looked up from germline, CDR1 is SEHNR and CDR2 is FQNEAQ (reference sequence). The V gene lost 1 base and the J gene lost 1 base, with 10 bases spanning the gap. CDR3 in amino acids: CASSLGFRGTNEKLFF. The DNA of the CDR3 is TGTGCCAGCAGCTTAGGCTTTAGAGGAACTAATGAAAAACTGTTTTTT.

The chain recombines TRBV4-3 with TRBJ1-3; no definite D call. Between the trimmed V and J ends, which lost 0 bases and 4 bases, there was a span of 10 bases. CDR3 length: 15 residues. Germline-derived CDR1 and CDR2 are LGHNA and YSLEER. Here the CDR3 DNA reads TGCGCCAGCAGCCAAGATTTCGATGGCGGAAACACCATATATTTT. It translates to CASSQDFDGGNTIYF.

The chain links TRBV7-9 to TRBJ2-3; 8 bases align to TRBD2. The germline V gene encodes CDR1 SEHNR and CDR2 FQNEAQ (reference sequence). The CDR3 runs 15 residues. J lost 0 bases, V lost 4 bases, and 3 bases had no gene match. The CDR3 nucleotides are TGTGCCAGCAGCTCGACTAGCGAGAGCACAGATACGCAGTATTTT. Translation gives CASSSTSESTDTQYF.

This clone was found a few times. The CDR3 DNA reads as TGTGCCATCAGACTCAGCGGGGGCAGTACAGATACGCAGTATTTT. This encodes CAIRLSGGSTDTQYF. The gene calls are TRBV10-3 and TRBJ2-3; 8 positions match TRBD2. Germline CDR1 ENHRY, CDR2 SYGVKD. V dropped 6 bases and J dropped 3; count of bases not matched to a gene: 8. This CDR3 contains 15 residues.

The CDR3 loop is CSAGGRGEQYV. The CDR3 region has the DNA TGCAGTGCTGGTGGGAGGGGCGAGCAGTACGTC. The genes are TRBV20-1 and TRBJ2-7; 7 nucleotides align to TRBD2. This CDR3 spans 11 amino acids. Trimming at V came to 5 bases and at J to 6 bases, leaving 4 bases not matched to a gene. The germline V gene encodes CDR1 DFQATT and CDR2 SNEGSKA (reference sequence).

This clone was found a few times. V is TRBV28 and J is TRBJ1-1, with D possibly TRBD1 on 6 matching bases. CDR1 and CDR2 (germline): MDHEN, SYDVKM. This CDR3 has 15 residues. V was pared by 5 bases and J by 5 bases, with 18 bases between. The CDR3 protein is CASSVPSGHLTEAFF. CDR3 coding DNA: TGTGCCAGCAGTGTACCGTCGGGACACTTGACTGAAGCTTTCTTT. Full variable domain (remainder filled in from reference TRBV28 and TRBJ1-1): DVKVTQSSRYLVKRTGEKVFLECVQDMDHENMFWYRQDPGLGLRLIYFSYDVKMKEKGDIPEGYSVSREKKERFSLILESASTNQTSMYLCASSVPSGHLTEAFFGQGTRLTVV.

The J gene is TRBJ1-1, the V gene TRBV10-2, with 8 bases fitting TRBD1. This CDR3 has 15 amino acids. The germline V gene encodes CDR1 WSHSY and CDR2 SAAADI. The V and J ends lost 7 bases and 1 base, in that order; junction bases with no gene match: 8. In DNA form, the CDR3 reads TGCGCCAGCATAAGCGGACAGGGCGGGAACACTGAAGCTTTCTTT. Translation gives CASISGQGGNTEAFF.

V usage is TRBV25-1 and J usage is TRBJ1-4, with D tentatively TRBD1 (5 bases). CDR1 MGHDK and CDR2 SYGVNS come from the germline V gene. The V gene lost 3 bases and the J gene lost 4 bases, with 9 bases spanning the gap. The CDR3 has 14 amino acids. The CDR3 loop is CASSDQGINEKLFF. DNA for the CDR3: TGTGCCAGCAGTGATCAGGGAATTAATGAAAAACTGTTTTTT.

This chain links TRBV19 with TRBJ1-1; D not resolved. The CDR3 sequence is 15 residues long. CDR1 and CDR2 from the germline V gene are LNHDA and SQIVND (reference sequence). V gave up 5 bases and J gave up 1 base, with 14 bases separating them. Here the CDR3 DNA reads TGTGCCAGTAGTGTCGTGGCGGAAGCGAACACTGAAGCTTTCTTT. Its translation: CASSVVAEANTEAFF.

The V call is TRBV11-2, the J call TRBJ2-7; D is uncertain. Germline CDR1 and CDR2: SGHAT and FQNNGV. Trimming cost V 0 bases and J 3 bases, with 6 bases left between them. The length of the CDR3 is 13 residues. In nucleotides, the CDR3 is TGTGCCAGCAGCTTAGATTCCGTCTACGAGCAGTACTTC. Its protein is CASSLDSVYEQYF.

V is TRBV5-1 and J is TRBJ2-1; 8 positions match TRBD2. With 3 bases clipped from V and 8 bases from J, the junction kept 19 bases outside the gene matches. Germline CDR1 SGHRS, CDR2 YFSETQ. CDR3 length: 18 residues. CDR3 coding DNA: TGCGCCAGCAGCTCCGCACCCGTCGGACTAGCAAAGTTGGATGAGCAGTTCTTC. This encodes CASSSAPVGLAKLDEQFF. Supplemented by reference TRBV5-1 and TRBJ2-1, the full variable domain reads KAGVTQTPRYLIKTRGQQVTLSCSPISGHRSVSWYQQTPGQGLQFLFEYFSETQRNKGNFPGRFSGRQFSNSRSEMNVSTLELGDSALYLCASSSAPVGLAKLDEQFFGPGTRLTVL.